The rows below give T cell receptor beta chains drawn from one sample of a study of tumor-infiltrating lymphocytes in primary liver carcinoma. TCRdb processed the multiplex PCR reads anew with MiXCR; each CDR3 protein has one entry. Among roughly 70,000 distinct CDR3 sequences listed, about 71% were seen once. The sample taken for sequencing was liver tumor tissue from sampling region 4. The receptors were sampled from a man in his forties or fifties with primary liver carcinoma and hepatitis B virus infection. CDR3s leave out the opening cysteine and the closing phenylalanine or tryptophan. The D gene is left open where the match is weak. Clone size, where shown, is once, few, many, or a class for clones that have expanded.

v_call clone_size d_call cdr3_aa
TRBV10-1 - - ASSDSPQGGHNEQF
TRBV5-5 - - VCSLEQHLTRPYEQY
TRBV7-8 - - ASSLFPFRANSPLH
TRBV6-2/TRBV6-3 - - ASPATGGRYNEQF
TRBV28 - TRBD2 ASSVLAGNYEKY
TRBV11-1 - - DSSLTSPGQGNDEQF
TRBV6-5 - - ASGHSYEQY
TRBV11-2 - TRBD2 ASCQAPGGGKEIQY
TRBV6-1 - - ASNEQGMARANVLT
TRBV10-3 - TRBD2 TITSGLANTDTQC
TRBV6-1 - TRBD2 ASSEWTSGNDEQY
TRBV11-2 - TRBD1 ASSLGDRGCQPQH
TRBV20-1 many - SASFRSTDTQY
TRBV7-9 - - ASSPEGRLSLYGFT
TRBV6-6 - - ASSLPAAMNTGAF
TRBV12-3/TRBV12-4 - - AISLGGARYVYT
TRBV6-2/TRBV6-3 - TRBD2 ASSFLRLAGAGADAKY
TRBV11-2 - TRBD1 ASSFTGVNEQL
TRBV14 - - VSSHSGENSPLH
TRBV29-1 - - IVGGLSNQPQH
TRBV28 - - ASSPPGLSNQPQH
TRBV7-8 - - TSSLTPGGTDTQY
TRBV11-3 - - TSSWGLGDEQF
TRBV29-1 - TRBD1 GVLGQGTYSEQF
TRBV29-1 - TRBD1 SVDPGGAETQY
TRBV29-1 - TRBD1 SVEEDRGRAETQY